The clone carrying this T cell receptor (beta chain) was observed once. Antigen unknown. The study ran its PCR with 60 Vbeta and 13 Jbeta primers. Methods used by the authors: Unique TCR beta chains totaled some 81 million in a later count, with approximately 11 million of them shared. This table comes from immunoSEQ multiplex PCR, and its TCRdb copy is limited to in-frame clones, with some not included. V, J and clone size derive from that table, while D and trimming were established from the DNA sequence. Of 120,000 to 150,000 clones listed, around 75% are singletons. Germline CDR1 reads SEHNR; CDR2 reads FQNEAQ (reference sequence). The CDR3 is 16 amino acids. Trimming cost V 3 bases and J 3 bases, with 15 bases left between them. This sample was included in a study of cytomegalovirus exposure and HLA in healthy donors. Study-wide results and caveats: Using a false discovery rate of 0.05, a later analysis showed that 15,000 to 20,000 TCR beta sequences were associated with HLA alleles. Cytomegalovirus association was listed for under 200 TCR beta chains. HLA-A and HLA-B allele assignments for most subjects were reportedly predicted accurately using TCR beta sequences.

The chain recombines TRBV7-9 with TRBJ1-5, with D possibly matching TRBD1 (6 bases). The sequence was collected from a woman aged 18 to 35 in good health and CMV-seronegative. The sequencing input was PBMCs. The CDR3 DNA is TGTGCCAGCAGCTTGGGGCTGACAGGCCTCAATCAGCCCCAGCATTTT. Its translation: CASSLGLTGLNQPQHF.